The rows below give T cell receptor beta chains drawn from one sample of a study of T cells in lung cancer brain metastases. TCRdb's table, derived via immunoSEQ multiplex PCR, lists solely in-frame clones and lacks some. Found here are roughly 4,700 clones, over 80% of them singletons; the top ten hold under 3%. Sequenced: tumor tissue from the primary lung tumor. All receptors come from a woman between 45 and 60 years old with non-small cell lung cancer. CDR3s include the opening cysteine and the closing phenylalanine or tryptophan. The D gene is left open where the match is weak. Some rows have no size entry. The others give once, few or many, or a class for an expanded clone.

TRBV4-1,TRBJ2-5,TRBD1,-,TGCGCCAGCAGCCAAGCGGGACAGGGGGAGACCCAGTACTTC,CASSQAGQGETQYF
TRBV14,TRBJ2-1,-,-,TGTGCCAGCAGCCAAGTGGCCCCGGGAGACCACTATGAGCAGTTCTTC,CASSQVAPGDHYEQFF
TRBV5-1,TRBJ2-2,-,-,TGCGCCAGCAGCTGGTTCGGAGGGACGGACGGGGAGCTGTTTTTT,CASSWFGGTDGELFF
TRBV6-4,TRBJ2-3,-,-,TGTGCCAGCAGTGACGGGGGGGCCACAGATACGCAGTATTTT,CASSDGGATDTQYF
TRBV2,TRBJ2-7,TRBD1,-,TGTGCCAGCAGTTTAACAGGGGTCGAGCAGTACTTC,CASSLTGVEQYF
TRBV10-3,TRBJ2-5,-,-,TGTGCCATCAGTGTTGATAGACAAGAGACCCAGTACTTC,CAISVDRQETQYF
TRBV11-2,TRBJ1-2,TRBD1,-,TGTGCCAGCAGCCTAACGACAGGGTATGGCTACACCTTC,CASSLTTGYGYTF
TRBV5-1,TRBJ1-4,-,-,TGCGCCAGCAGCTTAGGAGTTTCGAATGAAAAACTGTTTTTT,CASSLGVSNEKLFF
TRBV9,TRBJ1-3,-,once,TGTGCCAGCAGCGCCGGAGGAGGGCGGAGTGGAAACACCATATATTTT,CASSAGGGRSGNTIYF
TRBV5-1,TRBJ1-5,-,-,TGCGCCAGCAGCTCGGATGGATCTCAGCCCCAGCATTTT,CASSSDGSQPQHF
TRBV2,TRBJ2-1,-,-,TGTGCCAGCAGTGATTACAGAGGGGTGCACAATGAGCAGTTCTTC,CASSDYRGVHNEQFF
TRBV4-2,TRBJ1-1,-,few,TGTGCCAGCAGCCAAGCAGGGATGGCAGACACTGAAGCTTTCTTT,CASSQAGMADTEAFF
TRBV7-9,TRBJ2-5,-,-,TGTGCCAGCAGCTTAACCCCCGGTGAGACCCAGTACTTC,CASSLTPGETQYF
TRBV11-2,TRBJ2-2,-,-,TGTGCCAGCAGCTTAGCGGGAACAGGGTTCACCGGGGAGCTGTTTTTT,CASSLAGTGFTGELFF
TRBV29-1,TRBJ2-1,TRBD2,-,TGCAGCGTTGAAGTGACTAGCGGGAGAAATGAGCAGTTCTTC,CSVEVTSGRNEQFF
TRBV19,TRBJ1-2,-,few,TGTGCCAGTAGTATACTCGGGACAAGGGATTCTGGTGGCTACACCTTC,CASSILGTRDSGGYTF
TRBV7-9,TRBJ2-7,-,-,TGTGCCAGCAGCTCCCCGCTATCCTACGAGCAGTACTTC,CASSSPLSYEQYF
TRBV30,TRBJ1-2,TRBD1,-,TGTGCCTGGGGGACAGGTTCAGGCGGCTACACCTTC,CAWGTGSGGYTF
TRBV6-4,TRBJ1-1,-,-,TGTGCCAGCAGTTTGGACCTTCAGGGAATGGCTTTCTTT,CASSLDLQGMAFF
TRBV4-1,TRBJ2-5,-,-,TGCGCCAGCAGCCAGAACGGGTTACAAGAGACCCAGTACTTC,CASSQNGLQETQYF
TRBV6-5,TRBJ2-5,TRBD2,-,TGTGCCAGCAGTAATAGCGGGGGAGAGACCCAGTACTTC,CASSNSGGETQYF
TRBV5-4,TRBJ1-2,-,-,TGTGCCAGCAGCCTCGGGGGGCGCGACTATGGCTACACCTTC,CASSLGGRDYGYTF